These T cell receptor beta chains were read from a single sample in a study of T cells in Graves' hyperthyroidism and ophthalmopathy. TCRdb recomputed calls from the multiplex PCR reads with MiXCR, one row per CDR3 protein. The table lists around 600,000 distinct CDR3 sequences, less than 20% of them singletons. Sample: blood. The receptors derive from a woman in her 30s with Graves' hyperthyroidism. CDR3s include the opening cysteine and the closing phenylalanine or tryptophan. The order of the fields is V gene, J gene, D gene, clone size, CDR3 protein, CDR3 DNA. D genes are given only for firm matches. Clone size is given for some rows only: seen once, a few or many times, or a class if the clone is expanded.

>TRBV6-1|TRBJ1-6|.|.
CASNGTPGGSPLHF
TGTGCCAGTAATGGGACTCCCGGGGGTTCACCCCTCCACTTT
>TRBV11-2|TRBJ2-5|.|many
CASSLDTQAMNQETQYF
TGTGCCAGCAGCTTAGATACCCAGGCGATGAACCAAGAGACCCAGTACTTC
>TRBV10-3|TRBJ1-3|.|few
CAISESMFVPGNTIYF
TGTGCCATCAGTGAGTCGATGTTCGTTCCCGGAAACACCATATATTTT
>TRBV6-5|TRBJ1-1|.|many
CASSYGTRVTAYEAFF
TGTGCCAGCAGTTACGGGACTAGAGTGACAGCCTATGAAGCTTTCTTT
>TRBV7-9|TRBJ2-1|.|.
CASSLGYTKQFF
TGTGCCAGCAGCTTAGGGTACACAAAGCAATTCTTC
>TRBV20-1|TRBJ2-7|.|once
CSASGDSSYEQYF
TGCAGTGCTAGTGGGGACTCCTCCTACGAGCAGTACTTC
>TRBV7-2|TRBJ1-6|.|many
CASSPNREAYHF
TGTGCCAGCAGCCCTAACCGGGAAGCCTACCACTTT
>TRBV30|TRBJ2-4|TRBD2|.
CAWRGGLAGAGAKNIQYF
TGTGCCTGGAGGGGGGGACTAGCGGGAGCGGGGGCCAAAAACATTCAGTACTTC
>TRBV7-3|TRBJ1-2|.|many
CASSPSGRANYGYTF
TGTGCCAGCAGCCCATCGGGCAGAGCCAACTATGGCTACACCTTC
>TRBV30|TRBJ2-3|TRBD1|.
CAWHGQGGADTQYF
TGTGCCTGGCATGGACAGGGCGGGGCAGATACGCAGTATTTT
>TRBV24-1|TRBJ2-7|.|few
CATSDSKVVTGEQYF
TGTGCCACCAGTGATTCAAAGGTAGTGACTGGAGAGCAGTACTTC
>TRBV10-3|TRBJ1-4|TRBD1|.
CAISRTGTGDEKLFF
TGTGCCATCAGTCGCACCGGGACAGGGGACGAAAAACTGTTTTTT
>TRBV7-2|TRBJ1-4|.|many
CASSLGGDGKLFF
TGTGCCAGCAGCTTAGGGGGGGATGGGAAACTGTTTTTT
>TRBV18|TRBJ1-5|.|many
CASSSTPGGGNQPQHF
TGTGCCAGCTCATCGACGCCTGGAGGCGGCAATCAGCCCCAGCATTTT
>TRBV7-2|TRBJ1-5|TRBD1|many
CASSLGVGGGLSNQPQHF
TGTGCCAGCAGCTTAGGGGTGGGAGGGGGCCTTAGCAATCAGCCCCAGCATTTT
>TRBV7-2|TRBJ1-1|.|.
CASSWDGNTEAFF
TGTGCCAGCAGCTGGGACGGAAACACTGAAGCTTTCTTT
>TRBV6-1|TRBJ2-3|TRBD1|few
CASKTGQGAGDTQYF
TGTGCCAGCAAGACGGGACAGGGGGCAGGAGATACGCAGTATTTT
>TRBV7-2|TRBJ2-3|TRBD2|many
CASSSVSGRAEDTQYF
TGTGCCAGCAGCAGCGTTAGCGGGAGGGCCGAAGATACGCAGTATTTT
>TRBV14|TRBJ2-7|.|.
CASSQALLDEQYF
TGTGCCAGCAGCCAAGCCCTACTGGACGAGCAGTACTTC
>TRBV28|TRBJ2-7|TRBD2|.
CASSFLGLAGDNEQYF
TGTGCCAGCAGTTTCTTGGGACTAGCGGGAGACAACGAGCAGTACTTC
>TRBV30|TRBJ1-2|.|many
CAWVSRSSGYTF
TGTGCCTGGGTGTCAAGGAGCAGTGGCTACACCTTC
>TRBV18|TRBJ1-1|.|.
CANSPGRDTEAFF
TGTGCCAACTCACCGGGACGGGACACTGAAGCTTTCTTT
>TRBV7-3|TRBJ2-2|TRBD1|many
CASSRTGWGGELFF
TGTGCCAGCAGCAGGACAGGGTGGGGCGGGGAGCTGTTTTTT
>TRBV7-3|TRBJ2-1|.|many
CASSPAGTDNEQFF
TGTGCCAGCAGCCCCGCCGGGACTGATAATGAGCAGTTCTTC
>TRBV4-1|TRBJ2-1|TRBD2|.
CASSQIINQGLAGVDEQFF
TGCGCCAGCAGCCAGATAATCAACCAGGGACTAGCGGGAGTGGATGAGCAGTTCTTC
>TRBV20-1|TRBJ2-7|.|many
CSATDRGHPYEQYF
TGCAGTGCCACGGATCGGGGACACCCGTACGAGCAGTACTTC
>TRBV6-1|TRBJ1-1|.|few
CASSSRTVAGYTEAFF
TGTGCCAGCAGTTCCCGGACAGTCGCGGGCTACACTGAAGCTTTCTTT